A single T cell receptor beta chain is shown here with its context. V shed 3 bases and J 1 base; nucleotides not matched to a gene: 3. CDR3 length equals 15 residues. The germline V gene encodes CDR1 SNHLY and CDR2 FYNNEI. These data are taken from a study of blood T cell repertoires in COVID-19. Overall study context: Samples taken during acute and convalescent COVID-19 were collected in the United States, Italy and Spain. From T cells, B-cell-depleted T cells, or PBMCs came the material, which was cDNA or gDNA.

The repertoire was sequenced with immunoSEQ multiplex PCR; TCRdb's copy has only in-frame clones and lacks some. The profile shows about 380,000 clones, nearly 90% of them singletons. The rearrangement links TRBV2 to TRBJ2-7, with 10 bases aligning to TRBD1. This clonotype was sampled from a man between 18 and 29 years old with active or convalescent COVID-19. Input material: peripheral blood. DNA of the CDR3: TGTGCCAGCAGTGATCCGGGACAGGGGTCCTACGAGCAGTACTTC. Protein sequence: CASSDPGQGSYEQYF.